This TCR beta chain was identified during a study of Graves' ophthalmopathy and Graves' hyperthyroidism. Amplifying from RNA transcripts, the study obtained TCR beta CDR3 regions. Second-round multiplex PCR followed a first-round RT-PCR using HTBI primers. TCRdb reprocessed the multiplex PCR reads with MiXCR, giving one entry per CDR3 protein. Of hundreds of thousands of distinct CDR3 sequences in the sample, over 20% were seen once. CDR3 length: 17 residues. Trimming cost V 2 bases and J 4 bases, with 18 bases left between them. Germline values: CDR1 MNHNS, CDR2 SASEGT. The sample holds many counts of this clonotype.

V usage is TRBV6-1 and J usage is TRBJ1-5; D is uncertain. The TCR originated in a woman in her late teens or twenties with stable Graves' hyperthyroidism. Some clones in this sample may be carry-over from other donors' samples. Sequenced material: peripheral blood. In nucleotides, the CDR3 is TGTGCCAGCAGTGAACGTACCCTTCCAGGACGAAATCAGCCCCAGCATTTT. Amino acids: CASSERTLPGRNQPQHF.